The entry below describes one TCR beta chain. Its antigen target is currently unknown. No base quality information exists; no much larger clone differs at one position. The receptor library was made with the immunoSEQ multiplex PCR assay. DNA from the CD4+ T cells that had been cultured and isolated underwent TCR beta CDR3 sequencing. Per the source publication's procedure: Non-productive TCR sequences were discarded, and reads were trimmed to the CDR3 region, with only CDR3s of 7 or more amino acids retained. The MANAFEST web app was used to identify antigen-specific clonotypes by comparing expansion in peptide wells with expansion in reference cultures. To be called positive, a clone needed expansion at FDR<0.05 compared with the reference and with all other wells, an odds ratio greater than 5, and a frequency greater than 0.1% in two replicate wells. Cross-reactive clonotypes were defined as significantly expanded in SARS-CoV-2 spike wells and in at least one common cold coronavirus spike condition. CDR3 similarity was assessed by Levenshtein distance with the stringdist R package, and unrooted trees were built with ape in R 3.6.1. The table was pulled from immuneACCESS by TCRdb, which kept in-frame rearrangements only. Such tables lose some clones; where checked, under half of the loss comes from unresolved V genes, and the rest has no known cause. From that table come the V and J calls and clone size; the DNA was used to work out D and trimming. The sample table records around 46,000 clones; 50% to 70% of these occur just once. The ten biggest clones cover roughly 6% of the sample.

The data were obtained in a study of vaccination effects on CD4 cells after COVID-19 (dated by TCRdb to 2021 to 2024). About the full investigation: The ViraFEST assay stimulated PBMC with viral peptide pools and then used TCR sequencing to identify antigen-specific CD4+ T cell clonotypes by expansion. Participants received two doses of either the BNT162b2 or the mRNA-1273 mRNA SARS-CoV-2 vaccine. Fewer than 2.5 million PBMC per well were cultured in IMDM with roughly 5% human AB serum, about 9.4 IU/ml IL-2 and gentamicin, plus 10 ug/ml peptides. In both COVID-19 convalescent patients and infection-naive vaccine recipients, the study compared SARS-CoV-2 spike-specific CD4+ TCR repertoires from before mRNA vaccination with those from after it. Altogether, around eleven COVID-19 convalescent patients and 4 SARS-CoV-2-naive healthy vaccine recipients made up the full study. In the study, cultures from other donors were sequenced using the Oncomine TCR Beta short-read assay on an Illumina iSeq 100.

After more than nine days of culture, CD4+ T cells were isolated with the EasySep CD4+ T cell isolation kit. None of the healthy vaccine recipients had a prior SARS-CoV-2 infection, which was confirmed by nucleocapsid antibody tests that came back negative both before and after vaccination. On days 3 and 7, half of the culture medium was replaced with fresh IL-2-containing medium. Unless noted otherwise, every peptide stimulation condition was cultured in triplicate wells. PBMC were separated from whole blood using Ficoll-Paque Plus gradient centrifugation and were then either cryopreserved at -140C or used fresh. Genomic DNA was extracted from cultured CD4+ T cells with the QIAamp micro DNA kit. From the cysteine through the phenylalanine, the CDR3 covers 13 amino acids. Here the CDR3 DNA is all that survives: 39 bases in frame from base 1. Sequences SGHTS (CDR1) and YDEGEE (CDR2) are obtained from the germline V gene. V is cut by 2 bases and J by 5 bases, and the space between the germline ends is 10 bases.

The paper as a whole reports these results and caveats: Both infection-induced and vaccine-induced clones contracted markedly at late post-vaccination timepoints, which is consistent with waning T cell responses. The study was limited by a small number of convalescent patients, and early post-infection timepoints were lacking. Among healthy vaccine recipients, nearly all vaccine-induced clones were SARS-CoV-2 mono-reactive, and just 1 of 255 was cross-reactive with common cold coronaviruses.

This TCR derives from a human donor who received a COVID-19 vaccine. This chain joins TRBV5-8 to TRBJ1-2; no D gene can be assigned with confidence. The specimen comprised CD4+ T cells from PBMCs cultured without peptide, sampled before COVID-19 vaccination. The CDR3 amino acid sequence is: CASSFEGRYGYTF. The sequence in DNA is TGTGCCAGCAGCTTTGAAGGGAGGTATGGCTACACCTTC.